Presented here are 19 T cell receptor beta chains from one specimen sequenced in a study of shared clonotypes between healthy human individuals. Repertoires were generated with immunoSEQ multiplex PCR, while TCRdb's copy carries only in-frame clones and drops some. The sample contains about 600,000 clones, about 95% of which appear only once. Terminally differentiated effector memory CD45RA+ cells were excluded by CCR7 positive selection of CD45RO-negative cells. The sequenced sample was naive CD8+ T cells sorted from blood. The receptors originated from a woman aged 25 to 45 in good health.

The chain is built from TRBV11-2 and TRBJ1-3, with TRBD1 as a possible D gene (5 bases). This CDR3 has 15 amino acids. Trimming left V 2 bases short and J 2 bases short, with 10 bases between. Germline CDR1 SGHAT, CDR2 FQNNGV. The CDR3 sequence: CASSLTQGPGNTIYF. The CDR3 nucleotides read TGTGCCAGCAGCTTAACTCAGGGTCCTGGAAACACCATATATTTT.

The chain recombines TRBV6-6 with TRBJ1-1; D ambiguous. The CDR3 spans 15 residues. Germline V lookup: CDR1 MNHNY, CDR2 SVGAGI (reference sequence). V was pared by 8 bases and J by 2 bases, with 18 bases between. The CDR3 region has the DNA TGTGCCAGCGTTAGTTTTTGGGGATCAAACACTGAAGCTTTCTTT. Encoded protein: CASVSFWGSNTEAFF.

The gene calls are TRBV30 and TRBJ2-1, with D unclear. Trimming took off 0 bases at V and 9 bases at J, with 6 bases between the two ends. This CDR3 is built from 11 residues. The germline CDR1 and CDR2 sequences are GTSNPN and SVGIG (reference sequence). The CDR3 sequence is CAWSVGVEQFF. The DNA of the CDR3 is TGTGCCTGGAGTGTAGGAGTTGAGCAGTTCTTC.

The rearrangement uses TRBV25-1 and TRBJ1-1; possibly TRBD1 for D (6 bases). The ends were cut back, 6 bases at V and 4 bases at J, with 12 bases in the middle. The CDR3 is 13 amino acids. From germline, CDR1 is MGHDK and CDR2 SYGVNS. This CDR3 is CASSPGGATEAFF. CDR3 bases: TGTGCCAGCAGCCCCGGGGGGGCCACTGAAGCTTTCTTT. Drawing the rest from reference TRBV25-1 and TRBJ1-1, the complete variable domain is EADIYQTPRYLVIGTGKKITLECSQTMGHDKMYWYQQDPGMELHLIHYSYGVNSTEKGDLSSESTVSRIRTEHFPLTLESARPSHTSQYLCASSPGGATEAFFGQGTRLTVV.

In this sample, this clone turned up once. The chain carries TRBV13 and TRBJ2-1, with 7 bases identical to TRBD2. CDR1 and CDR2 from the germline V gene are PRHDT and FYEKMQ (reference sequence). This CDR3 spans 11 amino acids. V lost 5 bases and J lost 10; bases outside the gene matches: 2. The CDR3 region has the DNA TGTGCCAGCAGCGCGGGAGTGGAGCAGTTCTTC. Its translation is CASSAGVEQFF.

The V call is TRBV28, the J call TRBJ2-1, with D possibly being TRBD1 or TRBD2 (6 bases each). There are 16 residues in the CDR3. Germline CDR1 is MDHEN and CDR2 is SYDVKM. Trimming shortened V by 5 bases and J by 9 bases, and 23 bases separated the two germline ends. The CDR3, as DNA: TGTGCCAGCAGTAGCACCCCCCGGGGGCAGCGGGTTGAGCAGTTCTTC. Translation: CASSSTPRGQRVEQFF.

V and J are TRBV5-1 and TRBJ1-4, with D perhaps TRBD1 (6 bases). In germline, CDR1 is SGHRS, CDR2 YFSETQ. Trimming left V 4 bases short and J 4 bases short, with 14 bases between. The CDR3 is made up of 15 amino acids. CDR3 amino acids: CASSPGAHLNEKLFF. The CDR3 DNA is TGCGCCAGCAGCCCAGGGGCGCACCTTAATGAAAAACTGTTTTTT.

V usage is TRBV10-2 and J usage is TRBJ1-1; D remains unclear. Germline CDR1 reads WSHSY; CDR2 reads SAAADI. Trimming took 7 bases from V and 0 from J, leaving 21 bases between them. The length of the CDR3 is 17 residues. CDR3 nucleotides: TGCGCCAGCATACCCCAAACCGTACGGATCATGAACACTGAAGCTTTCTTT. Translation: CASIPQTVRIMNTEAFF.

The chain links TRBV7-2 to TRBJ1-2; D not certain. This CDR3 region has 14 residues. Trimming took 6 bases from V and 7 from J, leaving 18 bases between them. CDR1 and CDR2 (germline): SGHTA, FQGNSA. This CDR3 reads CASSPRAPLVGYTF. DNA of the CDR3: TGTGCCAGCAGTCCGAGAGCCCCTCTTGTTGGCTACACCTTC.

This chain connects TRBV27 to TRBJ1-1; D unclear. CDR3 length: 16 residues. Germline V lookup: CDR1 MNHEY, CDR2 SMNVEV (reference sequence). V lost 5 bases to trimming and J lost 0 bases, with 16 bases between them. The CDR3 bases are TGTGCCAGCAGTCCCTCCCGGACGGCCATGAACACTGAAGCTTTCTTT. Encoded protein: CASSPSRTAMNTEAFF.

The rearrangement uses TRBV30 and TRBJ2-7, with D hard to call. The V gene's germline CDR1 is GTSNPN and CDR2 SVGIG (reference sequence). This CDR3 has 11 residues. The V end lost 2 bases, the J end lost 5 bases, and 7 bases lay between the germline ends. This CDR3 is CAWSLGDEQYF. The CDR3 coding sequence is TGTGCCTGGAGTTTAGGAGACGAGCAGTACTTC.

This chain joins TRBV29-1 and TRBJ2-5; D ambiguous. The DNA end favors TRBJ2-7, so the J call may be wrong. This CDR3 contains 13 residues. Germline assignment: CDR1 SQVTM and CDR2 ANQGSEA. This chain's CDR3 is CSVETGSSYEQYF. The DNA of the CDR3 is TGCAGCGTTGAAACGGGCAGCTCCTACGAGCAGTACTTC.

The chain employs TRBV29-1 and TRBJ2-1; a possible D gene is TRBD1 (5 bases). The CDR3 is made up of 15 amino acids. Per germline, CDR1 SQVTM and CDR2 ANQGSEA. V gave up 6 bases and J gave up 6 bases, with 21 bases separating them. CDR3 in amino acids: CSVQGARLPSNEQFF. CDR3 bases: TGCAGCGTGCAAGGGGCTAGATTGCCATCCAATGAGCAGTTCTTC.

The chain uses TRBV28 and TRBJ1-2, with a weak D call TRBD1 (6 bases). The ends were cut back, 6 bases at V and 7 bases at J, with 21 bases in the middle. The CDR3 runs 15 residues. Looked up from germline, CDR1 is MDHEN and CDR2 is SYDVKM. The CDR3 reads CASSPGAGRLGGYTF. The CDR3 bases are TGTGCCAGCAGCCCAGGGGCGGGGCGCCTTGGTGGCTACACCTTC.

The gene calls are TRBV11-2 and TRBJ1-1; the D gene is possibly TRBD1 (6 bases). This CDR3 has 15 residues. CDR1 is SGHAT and CDR2 is FQNNGV in the germline V gene. Trimming stripped 5 bases from V and 0 bases from J, with 13 bases between. The CDR3 nucleotides read TGTGCCAGCAGCCTCGGGCCAGGGGTGAACACTGAAGCTTTCTTT. Its protein product is CASSLGPGVNTEAFF.

The J gene is TRBJ2-1, the V gene TRBV30, with 10 bases fitting TRBD2. V trimming: 5 bases; J trimming: 6 bases; junction bases outside the gene matches: 4. Germline V gene data show CDR1 as GTSNPN and CDR2 as SVGIG (reference sequence). The CDR3 covers 13 residues. The CDR3 here is CAWASGSANEQFF. In DNA form, the CDR3 reads TGTGCCTGGGCTAGCGGGAGCGCCAATGAGCAGTTCTTC. Supplemented by reference TRBV30 and TRBJ2-1, the full variable domain reads SQTIHQWPATLVQPVGSPLSLECTVEGTSNPNLYWYRQAAGRGLQLLFYSVGIGQISSEVPQNLSASRPQDRQFILSSKKLLLSDSGFYLCAWASGSANEQFFGPGTRLTVL.

The V call is TRBV27, the J call TRBJ1-5, with TRBD1 identical over 10 bases. From germline, CDR1 is MNHEY and CDR2 SMNVEV (reference sequence). V was clipped by 5 bases and J by 7 bases; unmatched bases: 11. This CDR3 has 16 amino acids. The CDR3 reads CASSPFGTGAWQPQHF. CDR3 sequence (DNA): TGTGCCAGCAGTCCATTCGGGACAGGGGCCTGGCAGCCCCAGCATTTT.

Details on this clone: The germline gene is not matched at one end of the junction; a read error may be the cause. The chain is built from TRBV9 and TRBJ2-7; tentatively, D is TRBD2 (5 bases). This CDR3 is 14 amino acids long. Germline-derived CDR1 and CDR2 are SGDLS and YYNGEE. The CDR3 nucleotides are TGTGCCAGCAGCGTAGGAGGGCAGCCTCTCGAGCAGCACTTC. Its translation is CASSVGGQPLEQHF.

Concerning this clone itself: In the same sample, other DNA sequences code for this CDR3. This rearrangement joins TRBV27 to TRBJ2-7, with a tentative D call TRBD1 (7 bases). V was trimmed by 5 bases and J by 3 bases, leaving 14 bases between them. The CDR3 loop spans 14 amino acids. Germline V gene data show CDR1 as MNHEY and CDR2 as SMNVEV (reference sequence). CDR3 in amino acids: CASSPGQGGYEQYF. The CDR3 DNA reads TGTGCCAGCAGTCCCGGGCAGGGGGGCTACGAGCAGTACTTC.